The clone carrying this T cell receptor beta chain occurred many times. What it recognizes is unknown. These data are taken from a study of T cell repertoires in cytomegalovirus infection. The wider study: Epitope selection comprised recently identified HLA-C-restricted CMV epitopes and well-studied HLA-B-restricted CMV epitopes.

Overall study findings and caveats: CMV-specific HLA-C-restricted TCR beta clonotypes dominated the ex vivo response. Carriers of CMV plus the relevant HLA were identified by cumulative public TCR beta family frequency.

MiXCR was run by TCRdb on the reads, yielding one entry per CDR3 protein. This sample has fewer than 1,000,000 distinct CDR3 sequences, with 25% to 40% found just once. The input for sequencing was cultured CD8+ T cells from PBMCs, taken from culture after CMV antigen stimulation. The origin of this receptor is a human donor in good health (CMV status not recorded). Some clones in this sample may be carry-over from other donors' samples.

The CDR3 nucleotides read TGTGCCAGCAGCTTGAGGGAGCGGGGGATAGATACGCAGTATTTT. This sequence encodes CASSLRERGIDTQYF. V usage is TRBV7-2 and J usage is TRBJ2-3, with 8 bases aligning to TRBD2. The germline gives CDR1 SGHTA, CDR2 FQGNSA. CDR3 size: 15 residues. J was trimmed by 5 bases and V by 3 bases; bases with no gene match: 7. Full variable domain (outside the CDR3, taken from reference TRBV7-2 and TRBJ2-3): GAGVSQSPSNKVTEKGKDVELRCDPISGHTALYWYRQSLGQGLEFLIYFQGNSAPDKSGLPSDRFSAERTGGSVSTLTIQRTQQEDSAVYLCASSLRERGIDTQYFGPGTRLTVL.